The sequence of this T cell receptor (beta chain) was determined in a study of OX40 agonist ivuxolimab in advanced cancers. Study summary: Partial responses were achieved by three patients, of whom one had hepatocellular carcinoma and two had cutaneous melanoma. Points from the study as a whole: Among the lowest peripheral clonal expansion occurred in 0.1-3.0 mg/kg partial responders. Dosing at 0.1 to 3.0 mg/kg was accompanied by clonal expansion of CD4+ and CD8+ blood T cells by week 6.

This CDR3 comprises 15 residues. V dropped 0 bases and J dropped 1 base, with 7 bases sitting between them. Looked up from germline, CDR1 is SGHRS and CDR2 is YFSETQ. Concerning this clone: Its antigen is currently unknown.

Assay used: immunoSEQ multiplex PCR; TCRdb lists only in-frame clones, some missing. In the table there are approximately 67,000 clones, roughly 85% of which are singletons. Sequencing used CD4+ or CD8+ T cells sorted from blood, obtained in a trial of the OX40 agonist ivuxolimab. The source is an adult with an advanced solid tumor such as melanoma, head and neck, liver or kidney cancer. The chain couples TRBV5-1 to TRBJ2-2; D is unresolved. Written as DNA, the CDR3 is TGCGCCAGCAGCTTGGGGGGTGAGAACACCGGGGAGCTGTTTTTT. Translating gives CASSLGGENTGELFF.